Presented here are 13 T cell receptor beta chains from one specimen sequenced in a study of cytomegalovirus exposure and HLA in healthy donors. The primer mix had 60 Vbeta and 13 Jbeta primers. Clones were read by immunoSEQ multiplex PCR, and TCRdb kept only the in-frame ones, dropping some. The sample contains 85,000 to 100,000 clones, about four fifths of which appear only once. The sample taken for sequencing was PBMCs. These receptors were obtained from a woman aged 18-30 years in good health and CMV-seropositive.

This clone has only one observation. V usage is TRBV7-9 and J usage is TRBJ1-1; TRBD1 agrees at 7 bases. This CDR3 has 14 residues. Germline V gene lookup returns CDR1 SEHNR and CDR2 FQNEAQ (reference sequence). V shed 5 bases and J 5 bases; nucleotides not matched to a gene: 8. CDR3 region: CASSPATGVTEAFF. CDR3 bases: TGTGCCAGCAGCCCGGCCACAGGGGTAACTGAAGCTTTCTTT. Full variable domain (rest looked up from reference TRBV7-9 and TRBJ1-1): DTGVSQNPRHKITKRGQNVTFRCDPISEHNRLYWYRQTLGQGPEFLTYFQNEAQLEKSRLLSDRFSAERPKGSFSTLEIQRTEQGDSAMYLCASSPATGVTEAFFGQGTRLTVV.

The genes are TRBV5-1 and TRBJ2-5; a weak D match, TRBD1 (5 bases). The CDR3 has 13 residues. V gave up 3 bases and J gave up 4 bases, with 10 bases separating them. Per germline, CDR1 SGHRS and CDR2 YFSETQ. The CDR3 DNA is TGCGCCAGCAGCTCACCAGGGCGAGAGACCCAGTACTTC. Translated, it gives CASSSPGRETQYF.

The chain employs TRBV30 and TRBJ2-7; 9 bases map to TRBD1. Germline loops: CDR1 GTSNPN, CDR2 SVGIG (reference sequence). The trim removed 4 bases at V and 0 bases at J, leaving 4 bases unmatched. The length of the CDR3 is 14 residues. The CDR3 region has the DNA TGTGCCTGGACACAGGGGGCGAGCTCCTACGAGCAGTACTTC. As protein: CAWTQGASSYEQYF.

This chain joins TRBV19 and TRBJ2-2; D is undetermined. The CDR3 runs 16 residues. With 2 bases removed from V and 2 bases from J, the gap between germline ends came to 12 bases. The germline CDR1 and CDR2 sequences are LNHDA and SQIVND (reference sequence). The CDR3 region has the DNA TGTGCCAGTAGTATATTGGCCAGATCTAACACCGGGGAGCTGTTTTTT. Amino acids: CASSILARSNTGELFF.

CDR3 bases: TGCGCCAGCAGCCCAAGACTAGCAGAACGGCAAGAGACCCAGTACTTC. It translates to CASSPRLAERQETQYF. This sequence joins TRBV5-1 and TRBJ2-5; 7 nucleotides line up with TRBD2. Germline values: CDR1 SGHRS, CDR2 YFSETQ. This CDR3 comprises 16 residues. Trimming at V came to 4 bases and at J to 2 bases, leaving 11 bases not matched to a gene.

The chain recombines TRBV11-2 with TRBJ2-1, with TRBD2 matching over 14 bases. V gave up 1 base and J gave up 8 bases; unmatched junction bases: 1. Germline CDR1 and CDR2: SGHAT and FQNNGV. The CDR3 consists of 15 residues. The CDR3 reads CASSLGLAGGDEQFF. The CDR3, as DNA: TGTGCCAGCAGCTTAGGACTAGCGGGAGGGGATGAGCAGTTCTTC.

On this clone: One end of the junction varies from germline; a read error may be responsible. The rearrangement uses TRBV7-2 and TRBJ1-2; D remains ambiguous. Looked up from germline, CDR1 is SGHTA and CDR2 is FQGNSA. CDR3 length: 13 amino acids. The CDR3 sequence is CASSLGSGYGFTF. For the CDR3, the DNA is TGTGCCAGCAGCTTAGGGTCAGGCTATGGCTTCACCTTC.

V and J are TRBV7-8 and TRBJ1-4; maybe TRBD1 (6 bases). Germline V gene data show CDR1 as SGHVS and CDR2 as FQNEAQ. This CDR3 is 16 amino acids long. V was cut by 1 base and J by 8 bases, with 17 bases left in between. Written as DNA, the CDR3 is TGTGCCAGCAGCTTAGAGGGGAGGGGGGGAGGCGAAAAACTGTTTTTT. Translated: CASSLEGRGGGEKLFF.

The J gene is TRBJ2-7, the V gene TRBV7-9, with a weak D call TRBD1 (5 bases). The CDR3 runs to 13 residues. Trimming stripped 1 base from V and 4 bases from J, with 8 bases between. The germline gives CDR1 SEHNR, CDR2 FQNEAQ (reference sequence). As DNA, the CDR3 is TGTGCCAGCAGCTTAGGGACACAGTACGAGCAGTACTTC. This sequence encodes CASSLGTQYEQYF.

The genes are TRBV28 and TRBJ1-2, with D possibly being TRBD1 (6 bases). V was trimmed by 8 bases and J by 2 bases, leaving 15 bases between them. CDR1 MDHEN and CDR2 SYDVKM come from the germline V gene. The CDR3 contains 14 residues. Here the CDR3 DNA reads TGTGCCAGCGGATTTGGGGGGGCGAACTATGGCTACACCTTC. This translates into CASGFGGANYGYTF.

This chain connects TRBV4-1 to TRBJ2-5; 14 bases line up with TRBD2. The closer fit of TRBJ2-7 to the DNA end suggests the J call may be wrong. The CDR3 is 19 amino acids. CDR1 is MGHRA, CDR2 YSYEKL, per germline. CDR3 DNA sequence: TGCGCCAGCAGCCATCTAATTCGGACTAGCGGGAGGCCCTCCTACGAGCAGTACTTC. This gives the protein CASSHLIRTSGRPSYEQYF.

The chain carries TRBV2 and TRBJ1-2; no clear D. The CDR3 runs 11 residues. Germline CDR1 is SNHLY and CDR2 is FYNNEI. Deletions cut 3 bases from V and 7 bases from J, with 6 bases between. CDR3 nucleotide sequence: TGTGCCAGCAGTGACAGAGGTGGCTACACCTTC. This codes for CASSDRGGYTF.

This clone was recorded only once. The DNA of the CDR3 is TGCAGCGGCGGGGACAGACCCTACGAGCAGTACTTC. Translation gives CSGGDRPYEQYF. The V gene is TRBV29-1, the J gene TRBJ2-7; TRBD1 is a possible D gene (7 bases). Germline V gene data show CDR1 as SQVTM and CDR2 as ANQGSEA. Trimming left V 7 bases short and J 2 bases short, with 12 bases between. This CDR3 has 12 amino acids.